This entry features one T cell receptor beta chain sequence. The data were obtained in a study of blood T cell repertoires in COVID-19. Study summary: COVID-19 samples from acute and convalescent phases originated in the United States, Italy and Spain.

V shed 5 bases and J shed 0 bases, with 12 bases lying between them. The CDR3 runs to 15 residues. Per the germline V gene, CDR1 is SGHNT and CDR2 is YYREEE (reference sequence). Clones were sequenced by immunoSEQ multiplex PCR, and TCRdb holds only the in-frame ones, with some missing. The sample carries 430,000 or so clones, more than 70% recorded once. V gene TRBV5-4 combines with J gene TRBJ2-1; no definite D call. The sample was PBMCs or T cells enriched from blood (not recorded which). The clonotype comes from a woman aged 18-35 years who had been exposed to COVID-19. DNA of the CDR3: TGTGCCAGCAGTTACCTTCTCAGCTCCTACAATGAGCAGTTCTTC. It specifies CASSYLLSSYNEQFF. The full variable domain, in which reference TRBV5-4 and TRBJ2-1 provide the parts outside the CDR3, is ETGVTQSPTHLIKTRGQQVTLRCSSQSGHNTVSWYQQALGQGPQFIFQYYREEENGRGNFPPRFSGLQFPNYSSELNVNALELDDSALYLCASSYLLSSYNEQFFGPGTRLTVL.